This TCR beta chain derives from a study of T cells in Graves' hyperthyroidism and ophthalmopathy (dated by TCRdb to the late 2010s). About the study as a whole: Peripheral blood was collected at initial diagnosis, before any treatment. Following sampling, methimazole starting at 30 mg daily was given to hyperthyroidism patients, and high-dose intravenous methylprednisolone was given to ophthalmopathy patients. To identify distinguishing TCR V-J signatures, a discovery cohort of around 98 patients was used, comprising 40 to 45 with Graves' ophthalmopathy and around 57 with stable Graves' hyperthyroidism. The 90 to 100 discovery patients were randomly split 7:3 into training and test sets. Thyroid tissue and blood T-cell repertoires from several Graves' hyperthyroidism patients were also compared in the study. The paper describes TCR Vbeta CDR3 sequencing of about 140 peripheral blood samples, made up of 43 ophthalmopathy patients, 70 to 75 hyperthyroidism patients and 17 progressor patients. Prospective prediction of ophthalmopathy was tested in an independent validation cohort consisting of fewer than 20 hyperthyroidism patients and more than 15 patients who later progressed to ophthalmopathy.

The TCR beta CDR3 regions were amplified from RNA transcripts. A first-round RT-PCR of the TCR CDR3 used the HTBI primer set with the Qiagen OneStep RT-PCR kit. Libraries were constructed in a second round of multiplex PCR, after which size selection and purification were performed. Paired-end sequencing of the libraries was performed with 100 bp reads on an Illumina HiSeq2000. As for the original processing: SOAPnuke was used to process the raw data, removing reads that contained adapters or uncalled bases, had a mean Phred below 15, or lacked an exact match to the constant primer or identifier. COPE v1.2.5 was used to merge the high-quality paired reads, and each unique nucleotide sequence was defined as a clonotype. Clonotypes were aligned to IMGT TRBV, TRBD and TRBJ reference segments using MiTCR v1.1. Analysis was restricted to V-J combinations with a frequency above 0.0001, which covered roughly 99% of repertoires. The TCS score was defined as the ratio of F50 (clonal expansion) to E x V (chaos), calculated using BLOSUM62-based TCRdist between CDR3 peptides within each V-J. Welch's t-statistics and random forest reduced just over 500 V-J features to 10 to 15, which were used in a naive Bayes classifier (R e1071). TCRdb reworked the public reads: Q25 trimming with fastp, MiXCR clone assembly, productive beta chains retained. Under each unique CDR3 protein, matching rows form one entry showing the most common genes and DNA. Here the V and J calls rest on TCRdb's processing, not on the authors' analysis. Counted in this sample were under 250,000 distinct CDR3 sequences; roughly 22% of them appeared once. The leading ten clones occupy roughly a third of the sample.

This clonotype was counted ten times or more. Its antigen is not yet known. The input lacks base qualities; no much larger clone sits a single base away. Ophthalmopathy patients had moderately to severely active disease, Clinical Activity Score of at least 3, NOSPECS grade of at least 4, and duration under 3 months. Any patient with an uncontrolled infection, another autoimmune disease, pregnancy or lactation was excluded. Diagnoses were based on clinical symptoms, serum thyroxine and TRAb, thyroid ultrasound and orbital computed tomography. Ficoll-Paque density gradient centrifugation was used to isolate PBMCs from 9.5 to 10 ml of fresh peripheral blood. Total RNA was extracted using Trizol reagent, and RNA quality was assessed on an Agilent 2100 Bioanalyzer. What the research found in general, with its limitations: In cross-validation, a model built on a 13 V-J signature told ophthalmopathy apart from stable hyperthyroidism with 87.88% sensitivity and roughly 82% specificity, and in testing the same model reached 80%/75%. Most expanded thyroid clonotypes (frequency above 0.001) were also detected in blood, a finding suggesting that blood repertoires may reflect thyroid immune responses. In validation, the model predicted progression to ophthalmopathy a median of approximately 6.3 months before onset, with around 70% sensitivity and nearly 75% specificity. No statistical method was used to fix the sample size in advance, and group allocation was not hidden from the investigators.

Counted from cysteine to phenylalanine, this CDR3 has 14 amino acids. The retained sequence is limited to the CDR3, 42 bases, with the frame set at the first base. The germline V gene supplies CDR1 MGHRA and CDR2 YSYEKL. The junction shows trimming of 5 bases on V and 0 bases on J, plus 11 bases between the germline ends. Sequenced: blood. The clonotype originates from a middle-aged woman with Graves' ophthalmopathy. The rearranged chain carries TRBV4-1 and TRBJ2-7, with the D gene call left open. This receptor has the CDR3 CASSSRMNSYEQYF. The DNA sequence is given as TGCGCCAGCAGCTCCAGGATGAACTCCTACGAGCAGTACTTC.